The 13 T cell receptor beta chains reported below all come from one sample, sequenced in a study of T cells expressing NK-cell markers. TCRdb re-analyzed the 5' RACE reads; it lists each CDR3 protein once, without DNA. The clone table shows 150,000 to 180,000 distinct CDR3 sequences, with the ten largest holding around 35%. Sequencing was carried out using blood T cells: a sorted CD56 or NKG2C T cell subset, CD4+ or CD8+ T cells, or bulk PBMC T cells (not recorded which). These receptors were taken from a woman aged 45-65 years in good health.

The V call is TRBV7-2, the J call TRBJ2-3; TCRdb returns TRBD1, unconfirmable since there is no DNA. This CDR3 has 16 residues. Germline V gene lookup returns CDR1 SGHTA and CDR2 FQGNSA. CDR3 loop: CASSAGWRGSTDTQYF.

The rearrangement links TRBV10-3 to TRBJ2-3. CDR3 length: 14 amino acids. Germline V gives CDR1 ENHRY, CDR2 SYGVKD. The CDR3: CAISVLGDQDTQYF.

V and J are TRBV27 and TRBJ1-1; TCRdb indicates TRBD1, and absent DNA this call remains unverified. This CDR3 contains 13 residues. Germline V gene data show CDR1 as MNHEY and CDR2 as SMNVEV (reference sequence). This CDR3 reads CASAIQGFTEAFF.

The chain has TRBV27 and TRBJ1-2. From germline, CDR1 is MNHEY and CDR2 SMNVEV (reference sequence). This CDR3 is built from 12 residues. CDR3 region: CASKDGYYGYTF.

The chain recombines TRBV7-9 with TRBJ2-1; TCRdb designates TRBD1, a call that cannot be tested without DNA. This CDR3 is 16 amino acids long. Germline V lookup: CDR1 SEHNR, CDR2 FQNEAQ (reference sequence). CDR3 region: CASSSERVWTGGEQFF.

The V gene is TRBV27, the J gene TRBJ2-7; TCRdb names TRBD2, which stays unverified in the absence of DNA. The CDR3 spans 14 residues. Germline CDR1 reads MNHEY; CDR2 reads SMNVEV (reference sequence). The CDR3: CASSLGTQGSEQYF.

This sequence joins TRBV7-3 and TRBJ1-2. The CDR3 loop spans 14 amino acids. The germline gives CDR1 SGHTA, CDR2 FQGTGA. CDR3 loop: CASSLSGGVYGYTF.

The rearrangement uses TRBV11-3 and TRBJ2-1; as DNA is missing, the TRBD2 call by TCRdb cannot be tested. CDR3 length: 15 amino acids. CDR1 is SGHNT and CDR2 is YENEEA in the germline V gene. CDR3 sequence: CASSLGTSGSLKQFF.

This chain connects TRBV4-1 to TRBJ1-1. The CDR3 has 13 residues. Germline CDR1 and CDR2: MGHRA and YSYEKL. The CDR3 here is CASSYSLDTEAFF.

This chain links TRBV7-8 with TRBJ2-1. Germline CDR1 SGHVS, CDR2 FQNEAQ. This CDR3 is built from 13 residues. CDR3 in amino acids: CASSFIMPSEQFF.

The rearrangement uses TRBV5-1 and TRBJ2-3. CDR1 is SGHRS and CDR2 is YFSETQ in the germline V gene. This CDR3 has 17 amino acids. The CDR3 loop is CASSWDSQKSTADTQYF.

The CDR3: CASSQDAAGAGLNEKLFF. This rearrangement joins TRBV4-1 to TRBJ1-4. CDR1 and CDR2 (germline): MGHRA, YSYEKL. The CDR3 covers 18 residues.

The chain recombines TRBV2 with TRBJ2-7; the TRBD1 assignment by TCRdb is unverifiable without DNA. The CDR3 runs to 14 residues. The germline gives CDR1 SNHLY, CDR2 FYNNEI. The CDR3 loop is CASSGGSLSYEQYF.